The T cell receptor beta chain described here comes from a study of T cell responses to AZD1222 COVID-19 vaccine. General study findings and limits: Baseline serostatus was positive in only a handful of AZD1222 recipients. Donors were mostly white British, more females; clonal diversity possibly underestimated. Repertoires were obtained only post-peak T cell response. The CD4 TCRs associated with vaccination extended across spike and predominated at 160-218 and 743-854.

Concerning this clone itself: The antigen is undetermined.

TCRdb's copy holds only in-frame clones and misses some; the assay was immunoSEQ multiplex PCR. The sample records 75,000 or so clones, around 93% being singletons. This receptor was identified in an adult who received the AZD1222 COVID-19 vaccine. Sequences were derived from peripheral blood, sampled 28 days after the second AZD1222 dose.

In DNA, the CDR3 is TGTGCCAGCAGTAATAGCGGGAGGGCCCTCGACGAGCAGTACTTC. Amino acids: CASSNSGRALDEQYF. The V gene is TRBV27, the J gene TRBJ2-7, with 11 bases lining up with TRBD2. CDR1 MNHEY and CDR2 SMNVEV come from the germline V gene (reference sequence). V lost 5 bases and J lost 5; bases outside the gene matches: 8. This CDR3 has 15 residues.